What follows is one TCR beta chain and its context. Its antigen is as yet unknown. This sample is drawn from a study of lymphopenia after photon versus proton radiotherapy. The study, taken as a whole, reports: Proton therapy kept repertoires fairly stable, unlike photons, which gained effector/memory cells. Post-nadir diversity loss with photons came from oligoclonal expansion, particularly CD8+ Temra cells. In patients who died, overall survival fell as post-nadir TCR diversity dropped more.

The data were produced by immunoSEQ multiplex PCR, yet TCRdb's version contains in-frame clones alone and is incomplete. The data show 50,000 to 60,000 clones, 92% seen once. The CDR3 has 12 amino acids. Trimming cost V 6 bases and J 2 bases, with 8 bases left between them. Germline lookup yields CDR1 SGHKS and CDR2 YYEKEE (reference sequence). This sequence joins TRBV5-5 and TRBJ2-5; D gene uncertain. This receptor was taken from a woman aged 40-49 years with cholangiocarcinoma. The specimen was peripheral blood, collected from a patient treated with photon-based radiotherapy. The CDR3 DNA is TGTGCCAGCATGACGGAACAAGAGACCCAGTACTTC. Its translation is CASMTEQETQYF.